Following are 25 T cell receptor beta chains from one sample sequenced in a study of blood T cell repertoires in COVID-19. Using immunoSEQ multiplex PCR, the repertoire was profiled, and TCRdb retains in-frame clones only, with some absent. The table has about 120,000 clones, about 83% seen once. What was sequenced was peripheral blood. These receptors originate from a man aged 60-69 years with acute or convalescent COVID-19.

Here the CDR3 reads CASSLSGNWAYNEQFF. The CDR3 DNA sequence: TGTGCCAGCAGTTTAAGCGGGAACTGGGCCTACAATGAGCAGTTCTTC. The genes are TRBV27 and TRBJ2-1, with 7 bases aligning to TRBD2. CDR1 and CDR2 (germline): MNHEY, SMNVEV (reference sequence). J gave up 2 bases and V 2 bases, and 6 bases lay outside the gene matches. This CDR3 comprises 16 residues.

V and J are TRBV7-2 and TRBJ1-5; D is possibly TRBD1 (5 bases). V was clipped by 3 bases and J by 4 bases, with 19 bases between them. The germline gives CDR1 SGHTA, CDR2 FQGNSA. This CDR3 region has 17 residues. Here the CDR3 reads CASSFTSGRGRNQPQHF. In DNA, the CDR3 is TGTGCCAGCAGCTTTACGTCGGGGAGGGGAAGAAATCAGCCCCAGCATTTT.

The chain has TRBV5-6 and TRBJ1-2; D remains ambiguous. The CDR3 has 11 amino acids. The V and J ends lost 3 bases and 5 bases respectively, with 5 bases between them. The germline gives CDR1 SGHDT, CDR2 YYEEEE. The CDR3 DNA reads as TGTGCCAGCAGCTACTTATATGGCTACACCTTC. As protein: CASSYLYGYTF.

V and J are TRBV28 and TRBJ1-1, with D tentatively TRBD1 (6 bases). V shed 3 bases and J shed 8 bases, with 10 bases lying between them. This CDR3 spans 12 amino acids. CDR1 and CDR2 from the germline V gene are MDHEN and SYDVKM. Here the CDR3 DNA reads TGTGCCAGCAGTTTTCAACAGGGCGAAGCTTTCTTT. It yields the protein CASSFQQGEAFF.

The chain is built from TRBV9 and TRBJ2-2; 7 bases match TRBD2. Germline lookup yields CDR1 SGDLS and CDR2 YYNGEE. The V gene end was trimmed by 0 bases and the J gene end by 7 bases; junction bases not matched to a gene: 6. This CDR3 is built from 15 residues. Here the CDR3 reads CASSVVVAGGGELFF. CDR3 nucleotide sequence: TGTGCCAGCAGCGTAGTGGTAGCGGGCGGCGGGGAGCTGTTTTTT. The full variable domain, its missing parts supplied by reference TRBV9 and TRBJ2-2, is DSGVTQTPKHLITATGQRVTLRCSPRSGDLSVYWYQQSLDQGLQFLIQYYNGEERAKGNILERFSAQQFPDLHSELNLSSLELGDSALYFCASSVVVAGGGELFFGEGSRLTVL.

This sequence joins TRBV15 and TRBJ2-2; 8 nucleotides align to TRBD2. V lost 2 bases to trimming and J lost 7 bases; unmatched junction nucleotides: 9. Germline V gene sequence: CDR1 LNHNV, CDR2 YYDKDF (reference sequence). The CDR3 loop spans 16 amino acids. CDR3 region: CATSRFSGARGGELFF. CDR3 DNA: TGTGCCACCAGCAGATTTAGCGGGGCAAGGGGCGGGGAGCTGTTTTTT. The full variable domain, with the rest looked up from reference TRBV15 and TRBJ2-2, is DAMVIQNPRYQVTQFGKPVTLSCSQTLNHNVMYWYQQKSSQAPKLLFHYYDKDFNNEADTPDNFQSRRPNTSFCFLDIRSPGLGDTAMYLCATSRFSGARGGELFFGEGSRLTVL.

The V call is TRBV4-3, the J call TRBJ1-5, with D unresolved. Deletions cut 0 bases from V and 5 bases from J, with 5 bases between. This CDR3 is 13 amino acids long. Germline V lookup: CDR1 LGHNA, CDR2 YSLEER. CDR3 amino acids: CASSQDSDQPQHF. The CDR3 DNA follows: TGCGCCAGCAGCCAAGATTCGGATCAGCCCCAGCATTTT.

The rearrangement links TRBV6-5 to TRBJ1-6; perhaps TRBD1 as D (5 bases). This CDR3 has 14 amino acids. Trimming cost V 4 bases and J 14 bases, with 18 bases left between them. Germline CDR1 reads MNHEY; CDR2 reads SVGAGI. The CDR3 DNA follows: TGTGCCAGCAGTTCCCGTCCTTCCGGGGGGGCCCTCCACTTT. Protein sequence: CASSSRPSGGALHF.

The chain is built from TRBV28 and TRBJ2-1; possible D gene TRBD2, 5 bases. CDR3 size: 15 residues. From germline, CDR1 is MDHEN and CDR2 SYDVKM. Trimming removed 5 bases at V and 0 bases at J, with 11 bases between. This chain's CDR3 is CASSTRDNSYNEQFF. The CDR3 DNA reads TGTGCCAGCAGTACCCGGGATAACTCCTACAATGAGCAGTTCTTC.

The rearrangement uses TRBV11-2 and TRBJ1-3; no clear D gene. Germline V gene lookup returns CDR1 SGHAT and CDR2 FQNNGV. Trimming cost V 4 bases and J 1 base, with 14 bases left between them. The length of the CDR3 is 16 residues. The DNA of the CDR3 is TGTGCCAGCAGCTCAGGAATTGACGGTTCTGGAAACACCATATATTTT. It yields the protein CASSSGIDGSGNTIYF.

The CDR3 here is CASTGAGELFF. The CDR3 nucleotides read TGTGCCAGCACGGGGGCCGGGGAGCTGTTTTTT. V is TRBV12-3 or TRBV12-4 and J is TRBJ2-2; maybe TRBD2 (6 bases). The CDR3 loop spans 11 amino acids. Trimming removed 7 bases at V and 6 bases at J, with 6 bases between.

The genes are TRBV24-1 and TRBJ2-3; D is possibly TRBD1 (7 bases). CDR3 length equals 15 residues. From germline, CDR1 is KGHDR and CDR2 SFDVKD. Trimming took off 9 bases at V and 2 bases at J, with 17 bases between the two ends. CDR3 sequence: CATSPGGQYTDTQYF. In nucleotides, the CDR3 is TGTGCCACCTCGCCCGGGGGACAGTACACAGATACGCAGTATTTT.

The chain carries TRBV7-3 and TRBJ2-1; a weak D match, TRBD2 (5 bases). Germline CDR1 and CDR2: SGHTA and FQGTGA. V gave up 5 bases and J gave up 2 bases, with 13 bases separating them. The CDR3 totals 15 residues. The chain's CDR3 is CASSLRAAPYNEQFF. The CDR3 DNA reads TGTGCCAGCAGCCTCCGAGCGGCCCCCTACAATGAGCAGTTCTTC. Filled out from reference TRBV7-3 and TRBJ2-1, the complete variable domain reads GAGVSQTPSNKVTEKGKYVELRCDPISGHTALYWYRQSLGQGPEFLIYFQGTGAADDSGLPNDRFFAVRPEGSVSTLKIQRTERGDSAVYLCASSLRAAPYNEQFFGPGTRLTVL.

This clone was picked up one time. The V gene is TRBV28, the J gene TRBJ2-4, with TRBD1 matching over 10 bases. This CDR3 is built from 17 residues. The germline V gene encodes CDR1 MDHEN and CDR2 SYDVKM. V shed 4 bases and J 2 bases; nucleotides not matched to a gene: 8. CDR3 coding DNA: TGTGCCAGCAGTTCCCCCGACAGGGGGCCAACCAAAAACATTCAGTACTTC. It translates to CASSSPDRGPTKNIQYF.

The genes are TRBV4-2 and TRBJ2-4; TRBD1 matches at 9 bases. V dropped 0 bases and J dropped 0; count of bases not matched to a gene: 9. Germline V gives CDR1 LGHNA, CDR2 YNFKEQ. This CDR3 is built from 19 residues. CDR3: CASSQDFGQGNLAKNIQYF. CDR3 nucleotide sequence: TGTGCCAGCAGCCAAGATTTTGGACAGGGGAATCTAGCCAAAAACATTCAGTACTTC.

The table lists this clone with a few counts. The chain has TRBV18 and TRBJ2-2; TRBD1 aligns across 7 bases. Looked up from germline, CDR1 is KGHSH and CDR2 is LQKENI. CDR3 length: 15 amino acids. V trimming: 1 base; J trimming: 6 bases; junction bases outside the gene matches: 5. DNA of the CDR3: TGTGCCAGCTCACCACTGGACAGGTCCCCCGGGGAGCTGTTTTTT. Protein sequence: CASSPLDRSPGELFF.

The CDR3 sequence is CASRTVWASGSFNEQFF. CDR3 DNA sequence: TGTGCCAGCAGAACGGTCTGGGCTAGCGGGAGCTTCAATGAGCAGTTCTTC. The rearrangement uses TRBV27 and TRBJ2-1; 10 bases fit TRBD2. The CDR3 loop spans 17 amino acids. The junction had 14 bases not matched to a gene; V was cut back by 6 bases and J by 6 bases. Germline V gene sequence: CDR1 MNHEY, CDR2 SMNVEV (reference sequence).

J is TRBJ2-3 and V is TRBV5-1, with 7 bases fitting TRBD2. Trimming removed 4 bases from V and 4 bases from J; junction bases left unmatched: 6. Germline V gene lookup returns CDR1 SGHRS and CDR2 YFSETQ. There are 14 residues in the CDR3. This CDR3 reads CASSGLGRADTQYF. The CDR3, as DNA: TGCGCCAGCAGCGGACTAGGGCGGGCAGATACGCAGTATTTT.

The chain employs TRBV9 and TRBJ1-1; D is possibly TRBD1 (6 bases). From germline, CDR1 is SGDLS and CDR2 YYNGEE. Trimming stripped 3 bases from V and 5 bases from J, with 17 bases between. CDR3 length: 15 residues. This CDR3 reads CASSARKQGGTEAFF. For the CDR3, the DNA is TGTGCCAGCAGCGCCCGGAAACAGGGCGGTACTGAAGCTTTCTTT.

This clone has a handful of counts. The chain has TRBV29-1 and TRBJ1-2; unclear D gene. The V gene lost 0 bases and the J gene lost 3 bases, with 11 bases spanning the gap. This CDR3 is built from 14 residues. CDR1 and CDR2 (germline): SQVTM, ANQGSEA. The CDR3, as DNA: TGCAGCGTTGAAGATAGGACGAGGGACTATGGCTACACCTTC. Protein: CSVEDRTRDYGYTF.

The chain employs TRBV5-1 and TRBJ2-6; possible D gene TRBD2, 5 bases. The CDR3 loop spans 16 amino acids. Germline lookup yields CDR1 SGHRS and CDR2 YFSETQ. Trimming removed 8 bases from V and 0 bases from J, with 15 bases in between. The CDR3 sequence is CASTRDLLSGANVLTF. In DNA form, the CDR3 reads TGCGCCAGTACCCGGGATCTCCTCTCTGGGGCCAACGTCCTGACTTTC.

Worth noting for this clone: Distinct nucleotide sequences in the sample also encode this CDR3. CDR3 region: CASSFGREGTGELFF. CDR3 bases: TGTGCCAGCAGCTTTGGGAGGGAAGGGACCGGGGAGCTGTTTTTT. This sequence joins TRBV11-2 and TRBJ2-2, with 7 nucleotides matching TRBD2. This CDR3 region has 15 residues. CDR1 is SGHAT and CDR2 is FQNNGV in the germline V gene. After removal of 3 bases from V and 5 bases from J, the junction contained 6 bases not matched to a gene.

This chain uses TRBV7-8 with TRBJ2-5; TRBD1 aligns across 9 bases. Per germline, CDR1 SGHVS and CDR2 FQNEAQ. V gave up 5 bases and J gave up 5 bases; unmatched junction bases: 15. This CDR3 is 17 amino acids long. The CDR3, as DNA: TGTGCCAGCAGCCACCCGAGACAGGGGGAACCCTCGGAGACCCAGTACTTC. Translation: CASSHPRQGEPSETQYF.

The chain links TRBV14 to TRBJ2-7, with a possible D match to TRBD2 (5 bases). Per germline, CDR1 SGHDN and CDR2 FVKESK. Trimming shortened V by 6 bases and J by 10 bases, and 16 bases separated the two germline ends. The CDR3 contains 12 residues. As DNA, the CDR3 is TGTGCCAGCAGGCTATCGGCGGGTCGCCAGTACTTC. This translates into CASRLSAGRQYF.

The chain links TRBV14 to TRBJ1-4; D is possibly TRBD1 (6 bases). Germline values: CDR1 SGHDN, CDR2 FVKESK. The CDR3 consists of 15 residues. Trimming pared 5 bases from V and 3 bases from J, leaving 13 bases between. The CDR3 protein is CASSKFGQSNEKLFF. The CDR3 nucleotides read TGTGCCAGCAGCAAATTTGGACAGTCTAATGAAAAACTGTTTTTT.